These 8 T cell receptor beta chains were all obtained from the same sample, sequenced in a study of T cell responses to AZD1222 COVID-19 vaccine. This table comes from immunoSEQ multiplex PCR, and its TCRdb copy is limited to in-frame clones, with some not included. The repertoire includes roughly 58,000 clones, 75% to 90% of them detected once, and approximately 6.1% sits in the top ten. The material sequenced was peripheral blood, taken 28 days after the second AZD1222 dose. Receptor source: an adult who received the AZD1222 COVID-19 vaccine.

The rearrangement uses TRBV19 and TRBJ2-7; tentatively, D is TRBD1 (5 bases). This CDR3 is 16 amino acids long. CDR1 and CDR2 from the germline V gene are LNHDA and SQIVND (reference sequence). V was shortened by 3 bases and J by 3 bases, with 18 bases between the two germline ends. CDR3: CASSIAGMSGRYEQYF. As DNA, the CDR3 is TGTGCCAGTAGTATTGCAGGGATGAGTGGGCGCTACGAGCAGTACTTC.

This chain links TRBV30 with TRBJ2-3, with no clear D. Germline V gives CDR1 GTSNPN, CDR2 SVGIG (reference sequence). This CDR3 comprises 13 residues. Trimming took 2 bases from V and 2 from J, leaving 8 bases between them. The CDR3 loop is CAWSPWATDTQYF. The CDR3 region has the DNA TGTGCCTGGAGTCCCTGGGCCACAGATACGCAGTATTTT.

This clone was detected only a few times. This rearrangement joins TRBV10-3 to TRBJ1-2, with D maybe TRBD1 (5 bases). This CDR3 region has 16 residues. Trimming shortened V by 3 bases and J by 0 bases, and 14 bases separated the two germline ends. Per germline, CDR1 ENHRY and CDR2 SYGVKD. The chain's CDR3 is CAISDGSTEANYGYTF. CDR3 sequence (DNA): TGTGCCATCAGTGACGGTTCGACAGAAGCTAACTATGGCTACACCTTC.

The genes are TRBV7-2 and TRBJ1-3, with a possible D match to TRBD1 (6 bases). The V and J ends lost 2 bases and 4 bases respectively, with 15 bases between them. This CDR3 comprises 16 residues. Per the germline V gene, CDR1 is SGHTA and CDR2 is FQGNSA. The CDR3 sequence: CASSLNQGSTGNTIYF. The CDR3 DNA reads as TGTGCCAGCAGCTTAAATCAGGGGTCAACCGGAAACACCATATATTTT.

The rearrangement uses TRBV5-1 and TRBJ1-1; no clear D gene. The V end was cut by 1 base, the J end by 5 bases, with 18 bases between. The CDR3 runs 16 residues. Germline CDR1 reads SGHRS; CDR2 reads YFSETQ. In nucleotides, the CDR3 is TGCGCCAGCAGCTTGAGGTCCGGGTCCTTGGGGACTGAAGCTTTCTTT. Translating gives CASSLRSGSLGTEAFF.

V and J are TRBV27 and TRBJ2-7; D is perhaps TRBD1 (5 bases). Germline values: CDR1 MNHEY, CDR2 SMNVEV (reference sequence). The CDR3 has 11 amino acids. V was pared by 6 bases and J by 9 bases, with 12 bases between. The CDR3 DNA is TGTGCCAGCAGGGATAGGGGCGCGCAGTACTTC. Its translation is CASRDRGAQYF.

This rearrangement joins TRBV4-2 to TRBJ2-1; 7 bases are shared with TRBD2. CDR3 length: 16 residues. The germline CDR1 and CDR2 sequences are LGHNA and YNFKEQ. Trimming took 1 base from V and 6 from J; bases not matched to a gene: 9. DNA for the CDR3: TGTGCCAGCAGCCAAGTTATACATGGGGGGGTCAATGAGCAGTTCTTC. It codes for CASSQVIHGGVNEQFF.

The rearrangement uses TRBV19 and TRBJ1-2; D unclear. Trimming removed 8 bases from V and 4 bases from J, with 8 bases in between. The germline CDR1 and CDR2 sequences are LNHDA and SQIVND (reference sequence). CDR3 length equals 11 residues. The chain's CDR3 is CASWFRYGYTF. The CDR3 DNA is TGTGCCAGTTGGTTTCGCTATGGCTACACCTTC.